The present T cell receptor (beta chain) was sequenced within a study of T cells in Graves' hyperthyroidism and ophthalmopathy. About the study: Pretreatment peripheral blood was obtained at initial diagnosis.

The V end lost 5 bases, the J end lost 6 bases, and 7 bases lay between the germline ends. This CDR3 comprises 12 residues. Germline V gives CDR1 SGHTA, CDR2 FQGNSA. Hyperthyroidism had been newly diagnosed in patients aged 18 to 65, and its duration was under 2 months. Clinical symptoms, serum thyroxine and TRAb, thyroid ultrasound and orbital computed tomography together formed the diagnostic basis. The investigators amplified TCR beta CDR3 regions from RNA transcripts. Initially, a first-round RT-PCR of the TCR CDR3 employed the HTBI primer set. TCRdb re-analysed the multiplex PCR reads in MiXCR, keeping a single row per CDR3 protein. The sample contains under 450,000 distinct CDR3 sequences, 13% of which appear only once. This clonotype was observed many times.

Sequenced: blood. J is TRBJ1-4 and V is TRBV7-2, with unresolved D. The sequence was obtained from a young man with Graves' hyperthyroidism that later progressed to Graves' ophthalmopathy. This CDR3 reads CASSRRHEKLFF. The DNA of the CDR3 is TGTGCCAGCAGCCGGAGGCATGAAAAACTGTTTTTT.